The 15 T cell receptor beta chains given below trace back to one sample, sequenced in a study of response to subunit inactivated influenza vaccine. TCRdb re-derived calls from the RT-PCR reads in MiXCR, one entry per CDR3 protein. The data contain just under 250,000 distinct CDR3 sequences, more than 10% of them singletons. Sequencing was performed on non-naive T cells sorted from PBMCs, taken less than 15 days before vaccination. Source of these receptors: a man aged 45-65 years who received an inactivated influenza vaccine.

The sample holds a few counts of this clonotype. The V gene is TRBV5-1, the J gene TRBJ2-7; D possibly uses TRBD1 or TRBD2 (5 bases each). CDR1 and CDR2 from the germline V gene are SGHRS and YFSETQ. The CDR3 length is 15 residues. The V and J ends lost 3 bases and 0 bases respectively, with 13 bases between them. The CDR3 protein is CASSSGTAISYEQYF. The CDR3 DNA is TGCGCCAGCAGCTCGGGGACCGCCATCTCCTACGAGCAGTACTTC.

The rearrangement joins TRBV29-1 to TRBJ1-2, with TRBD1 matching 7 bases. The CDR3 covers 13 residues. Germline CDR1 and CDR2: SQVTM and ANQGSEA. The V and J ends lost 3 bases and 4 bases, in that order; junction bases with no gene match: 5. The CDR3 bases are TGCAGCGTTGAGACAGGGACGGGCTATGGCTACACCTTC. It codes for CSVETGTGYGYTF.

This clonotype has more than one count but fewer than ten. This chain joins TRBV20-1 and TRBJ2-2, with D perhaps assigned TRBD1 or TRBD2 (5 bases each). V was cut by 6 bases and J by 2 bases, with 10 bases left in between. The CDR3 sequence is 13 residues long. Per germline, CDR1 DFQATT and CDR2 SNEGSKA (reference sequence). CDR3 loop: CSATRDNTGELFF. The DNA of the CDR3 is TGCAGTGCCACCAGGGACAACACCGGGGAGCTGTTTTTT.

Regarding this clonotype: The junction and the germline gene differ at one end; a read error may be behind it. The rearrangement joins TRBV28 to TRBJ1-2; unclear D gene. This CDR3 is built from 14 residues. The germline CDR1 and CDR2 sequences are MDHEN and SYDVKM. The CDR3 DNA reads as TGTGCCAGCAGTTTAGCTATTGTAGCTTATGGCTACGCCTTC. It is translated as CASSLAIVAYGYAF.

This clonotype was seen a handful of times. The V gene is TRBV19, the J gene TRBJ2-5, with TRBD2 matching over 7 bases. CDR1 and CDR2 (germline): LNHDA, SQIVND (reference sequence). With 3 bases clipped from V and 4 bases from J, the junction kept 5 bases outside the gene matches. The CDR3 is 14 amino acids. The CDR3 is CASSIWGGRETQYF. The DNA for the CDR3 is TGTGCCAGTAGTATTTGGGGGGGTCGAGAGACCCAGTACTTC.

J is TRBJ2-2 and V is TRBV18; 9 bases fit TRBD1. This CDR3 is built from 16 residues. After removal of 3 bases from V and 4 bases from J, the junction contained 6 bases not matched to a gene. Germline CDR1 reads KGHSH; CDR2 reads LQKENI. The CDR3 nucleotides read TGTGCCAGCTCACCTCTCACAGGGGGCTTCACCGGGGAGCTGTTTTTT. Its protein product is CASSPLTGGFTGELFF.

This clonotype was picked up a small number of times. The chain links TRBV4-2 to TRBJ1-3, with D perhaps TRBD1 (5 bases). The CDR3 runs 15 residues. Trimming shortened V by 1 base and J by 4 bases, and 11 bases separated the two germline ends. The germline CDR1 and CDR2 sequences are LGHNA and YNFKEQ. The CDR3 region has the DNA TGTGCCAGCAGCCAAGCGGGACTATCAGGAAACACCATATATTTT. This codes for CASSQAGLSGNTIYF.

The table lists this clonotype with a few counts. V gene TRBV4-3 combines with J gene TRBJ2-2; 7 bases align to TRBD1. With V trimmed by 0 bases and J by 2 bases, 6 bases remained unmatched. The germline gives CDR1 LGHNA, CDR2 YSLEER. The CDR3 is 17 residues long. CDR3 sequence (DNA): TGCGCCAGCAGCCAAGAACCGGGACAGCCAAACACCGGGGAGCTGTTTTTT. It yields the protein CASSQEPGQPNTGELFF.

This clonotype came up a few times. Here the CDR3 DNA reads TGCGCCAGCAGCCAGGTGACAGGGGGCCGAGGCAGTGAAAAACTGTTTTTT. Its protein is CASSQVTGGRGSEKLFF. The J gene is TRBJ1-4, the V gene TRBV4-3; 10 bases are shared with TRBD1. This CDR3 has 17 residues. CDR1 is LGHNA, CDR2 YSLEER, per germline. Trimming removed 3 bases from V and 7 bases from J; junction bases left unmatched: 11.

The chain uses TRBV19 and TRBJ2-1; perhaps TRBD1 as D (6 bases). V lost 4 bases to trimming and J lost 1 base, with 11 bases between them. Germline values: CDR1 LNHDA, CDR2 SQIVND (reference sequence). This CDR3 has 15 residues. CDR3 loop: CASSKQGNSYNEQFF. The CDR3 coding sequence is TGTGCCAGTAGTAAACAGGGAAATTCCTACAATGAGCAGTTCTTC.

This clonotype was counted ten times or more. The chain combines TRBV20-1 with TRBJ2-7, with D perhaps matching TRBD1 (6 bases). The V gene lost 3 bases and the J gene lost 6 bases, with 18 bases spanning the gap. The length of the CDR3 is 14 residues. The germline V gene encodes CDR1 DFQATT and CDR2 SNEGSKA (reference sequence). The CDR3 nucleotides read TGCAGTGCTAGCGCTCCCCAGGGGTATCGCGAGCAGTACTTC. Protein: CSASAPQGYREQYF.

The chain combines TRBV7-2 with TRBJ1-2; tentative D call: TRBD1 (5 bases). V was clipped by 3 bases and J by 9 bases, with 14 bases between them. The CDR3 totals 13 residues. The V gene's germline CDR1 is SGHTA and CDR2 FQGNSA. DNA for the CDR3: TGTGCCAGCAGCTTCGTCAGGGAAGGGAGCTACACCTTC. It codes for CASSFVREGSYTF.

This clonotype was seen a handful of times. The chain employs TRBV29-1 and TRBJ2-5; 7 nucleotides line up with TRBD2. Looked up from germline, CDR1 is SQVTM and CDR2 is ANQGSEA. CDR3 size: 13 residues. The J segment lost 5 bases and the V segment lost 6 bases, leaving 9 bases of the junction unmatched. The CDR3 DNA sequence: TGCAGCGTGGCTCCCGGGGGGTGGGAGACCCAGTACTTC. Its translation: CSVAPGGWETQYF.

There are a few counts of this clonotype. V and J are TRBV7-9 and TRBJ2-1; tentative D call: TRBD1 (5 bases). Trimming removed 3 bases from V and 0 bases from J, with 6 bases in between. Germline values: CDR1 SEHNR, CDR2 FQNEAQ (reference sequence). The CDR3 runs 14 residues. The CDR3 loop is CASSFQGSYNEQFF. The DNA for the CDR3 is TGTGCCAGCAGCTTTCAGGGCTCCTACAATGAGCAGTTCTTC.

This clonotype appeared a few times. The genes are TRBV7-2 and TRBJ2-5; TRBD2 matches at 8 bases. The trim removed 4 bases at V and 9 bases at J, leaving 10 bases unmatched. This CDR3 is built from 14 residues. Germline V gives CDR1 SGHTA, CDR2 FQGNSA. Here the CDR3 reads CASSSTSGAGAQYF. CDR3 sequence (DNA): TGTGCCAGCAGCTCTACTAGCGGAGCAGGGGCCCAGTACTTC.